Each of the 27 T cell receptor beta chains below was sequenced from the same sample in a study of blood T cell repertoires in COVID-19. The method was immunoSEQ multiplex PCR; TCRdb's version includes in-frame clones alone and lacks a portion of them. The sample lists some 150,000 clones; roughly nine tenths were seen once. The sample was peripheral blood. The receptors here all came from a woman aged 60-70 years with COVID-19, enrolled during active disease.

The chain links TRBV6-6 to TRBJ1-2, with TRBD1 as a possible D gene (6 bases). Trimming took 5 bases from V and 0 from J, leaving 25 bases between them. The CDR3 sequence is 19 residues long. Germline V lookup: CDR1 MNHNY, CDR2 SVGAGI (reference sequence). CDR3 residues: CASSLKRRGGTLSNYGYTF. The CDR3 DNA sequence: TGTGCCAGCAGTCTGAAGAGGAGGGGGGGCACACTCTCTAACTATGGCTACACCTTC.

Here the CDR3 reads CASSVGLWTTKYF. CDR3 in DNA: TGTGCCAGCAGCGTAGGATTGTGGACTACCAAATACTTC. The V and J genes are TRBV9 and TRBJ2-5; a possible D gene is TRBD2 (6 bases). The germline CDR1 and CDR2 sequences are SGDLS and YYNGEE. V was cut by 0 bases and J by 14 bases, with 17 bases left in between. This CDR3 has 13 amino acids.

Points on this clone: Different DNA sequences within this sample yield the same CDR3. The chain uses TRBV5-1 and TRBJ2-7, with TRBD2 identical over 13 bases. This CDR3 comprises 17 residues. Germline loops: CDR1 SGHRS, CDR2 YFSETQ. Unmatched junction bases numbered 3, after V lost 0 bases and J lost 0 bases. CDR3 sequence reads: CASSLGLAGGSSYEQYF. In nucleotides, the CDR3 is TGCGCCAGCAGCTTGGGACTAGCGGGGGGTTCCTCCTACGAGCAGTACTTC.

The genes are TRBV18 and TRBJ2-6, with 8 bases matching TRBD1. J was trimmed by 4 bases and V by 1 base; bases with no gene match: 3. The CDR3 totals 16 residues. CDR1 KGHSH and CDR2 LQKENI come from the germline V gene. CDR3 in amino acids: CASSPLRGPGANVLTF. For the CDR3, the DNA is TGTGCCAGCTCACCACTCAGGGGGCCGGGGGCCAACGTCCTGACTTTC.

This chain uses TRBV6-5 with TRBJ2-7, with D maybe TRBD1 (5 bases). In germline, CDR1 is MNHEY, CDR2 SVGAGI. The length of the CDR3 is 16 residues. V gave up 2 bases and J gave up 1 base, with 15 bases separating them. The CDR3 nucleotides are TGTGCCAGCAGTTACGCGTCTAGGGGCGGTTCCTACGAGCAGTACTTC. This codes for CASSYASRGGSYEQYF.

This chain connects TRBV4-2 to TRBJ1-5; D not certain. The V gene lost 0 bases and the J gene lost 4 bases, with 10 bases spanning the gap. Germline assignment: CDR1 LGHNA and CDR2 YNFKEQ. The CDR3 runs 15 residues. CDR3 loop: CASSQDVQANQPQHF. CDR3 nucleotides: TGTGCCAGCAGCCAAGATGTCCAGGCTAATCAGCCCCAGCATTTT.

This clone was counted once. The chain couples TRBV28 to TRBJ2-7; 9 nucleotides match TRBD2. V was clipped by 2 bases and J by 3 bases; unmatched bases: 5. The CDR3 is 15 amino acids. Germline loops: CDR1 MDHEN, CDR2 SYDVKM. The CDR3 DNA reads as TGTGCCAGCAGTTTAGGGCTAGCGGGGAACTACGAGCAGTACTTC. This sequence encodes CASSLGLAGNYEQYF.

This chain joins TRBV5-1 and TRBJ2-3, with 13 bases lining up with TRBD2. Germline V gives CDR1 SGHRS, CDR2 YFSETQ. Trimming took 1 base from V and 2 from J; bases not matched to a gene: 4. The CDR3 has 17 residues. For the CDR3, the DNA is TGCGCCAGCAGCTTGCTCGGGACTAGCGGGACCACAGATACGCAGTATTTT. Amino acid sequence: CASSLLGTSGTTDTQYF.

This clone was detected only once. The V gene is TRBV6-1, the J gene TRBJ2-1; D is perhaps TRBD2 (5 bases). V shed 4 bases and J shed 3 bases, with 19 bases lying between them. CDR3 length equals 17 residues. The germline V gene encodes CDR1 MNHNS and CDR2 SASEGT. In DNA form, the CDR3 reads TGTGCCAGCAGTGGCTACGGGGTGTTATCCCTCTACAATGAGCAGTTCTTC. It specifies CASSGYGVLSLYNEQFF.

The chain combines TRBV7-3 with TRBJ2-7; perhaps TRBD2 as D (6 bases). This CDR3 has 13 amino acids. Looked up from germline, CDR1 is SGHTA and CDR2 is FQGTGA. Trimming stripped 4 bases from V and 6 bases from J, with 13 bases between. CDR3 in DNA: TGTGCCAGCAGCTCCACCCCTAGCGCCGAGCAGTACTTC. The encoded protein is CASSSTPSAEQYF. The variable domain in full, completed from reference TRBV7-3 and TRBJ2-7, reads GAGVSQTPSNKVTEKGKYVELRCDPISGHTALYWYRQSLGQGPEFLIYFQGTGAADDSGLPNDRFFAVRPEGSVSTLKIQRTERGDSAVYLCASSSTPSAEQYFGPGTRLTVT.

The CDR3 loop is CAIKGLAEETQYF. The CDR3 DNA reads TGTGCCATCAAAGGACTAGCGGAAGAGACCCAGTACTTC. The chain employs TRBV10-3 and TRBJ2-5, with 10 positions matching TRBD2. V lost 7 bases to trimming and J lost 3 bases; unmatched junction nucleotides: 2. The germline V gene has CDR1 ENHRY and CDR2 SYGVKD. The CDR3 sequence is 13 residues long.

This chain connects TRBV6-5 to TRBJ1-5; 7 positions agree with TRBD1. The CDR3 sequence is 15 residues long. With V trimmed by 2 bases and J by 1 base, 2 bases remained unmatched. In germline, CDR1 is MNHEY, CDR2 SVGAGI. In DNA, the CDR3 is TGTGCCAGCAGTTACGGGACAGACAGCAATCAGCCCCAGCATTTT. This sequence encodes CASSYGTDSNQPQHF.

This sequence joins TRBV24-1 and TRBJ2-7; 7 nucleotides align to TRBD1. CDR1 and CDR2 from the germline V gene are KGHDR and SFDVKD. The CDR3 covers 14 residues. V lost 5 bases, J lost 2 bases, and 5 bases stayed unmatched. The CDR3 is CATSGEGAPYEQYF. The DNA for the CDR3 is TGTGCCACCAGTGGCGAGGGGGCCCCCTACGAGCAGTACTTC.

The chain is built from TRBV7-9 and TRBJ2-7, with D possibly TRBD2 on 5 matching bases. This CDR3 spans 14 amino acids. Germline V gene sequence: CDR1 SEHNR, CDR2 FQNEAQ (reference sequence). The ends were cut back, 2 bases at V and 0 bases at J, with 8 bases in the middle. CDR3 DNA sequence: TGTGCCAGCAGCTTACTAGGGAGCTCCTACGAGCAGTACTTC. This translates into CASSLLGSSYEQYF.

In this sample, this clone turned up a few times. The rearrangement links TRBV13 to TRBJ2-7, with no clear D. The V gene's germline CDR1 is PRHDT and CDR2 FYEKMQ (reference sequence). Trimming shortened V by 3 bases and J by 1 base, and 7 bases separated the two germline ends. CDR3 length equals 13 residues. CDR3 DNA sequence: TGTGCCAGCAGCTTTTCCGGGTCCTACGAGCAGTACTTC. It yields the protein CASSFSGSYEQYF. The full variable domain, its missing parts supplied by reference TRBV13 and TRBJ2-7, is AAGVIQSPRHLIKEKRETATLKCYPIPRHDTVYWYQQGPGQDPQFLISFYEKMQSDKGSIPDRFSAQQFSDYHSELNMSSLELGDSALYFCASSFSGSYEQYFGPGTRLTVT.

The gene calls are TRBV6-5 and TRBJ2-1, with 7 nucleotides matching TRBD2. Germline CDR1 is MNHEY and CDR2 is SVGAGI. The CDR3 extends over 15 amino acids. V was clipped by 0 bases and J by 7 bases; unmatched bases: 6. CDR3 bases: TGTGCCAGCAGTTACTCGGGGGAGGGCCGAAATGAGCAGTTCTTC. Translated: CASSYSGEGRNEQFF.

V and J are TRBV5-3 and TRBJ2-3, with TRBD2 identical over 7 bases. TRBV5-3 is an open reading frame whose function is uncertain. The length of the CDR3 is 14 residues. V was clipped by 1 base and J by 4 bases; unmatched bases: 3. The CDR3 spells CARSLTSEPDTQYF. The CDR3 region has the DNA TGTGCCAGAAGCTTGACTAGCGAGCCAGATACGCAGTATTTT.

Here the CDR3 DNA reads TGTGCCAGCAGTTACAGTGGCAGAACCAACTATGGCTACACCTTC. Translation gives CASSYSGRTNYGYTF. The chain recombines TRBV6-2 or TRBV6-3 with TRBJ1-2; D not certain. Trimming cost V 2 bases and J 2 bases, with 12 bases left between them. CDR1 is MNHEY, CDR2 SVGEGT, per germline. CDR3 length: 15 residues.

The chain links TRBV5-5 to TRBJ1-1; unclear D gene. CDR3 size: 14 residues. Per the germline V gene, CDR1 is SGHKS and CDR2 is YYEKEE (reference sequence). Trimming stripped 0 bases from V and 2 bases from J, with 8 bases between. The CDR3 sequence: CASSLARSNTEAFF. The CDR3 nucleotides read TGTGCCAGCAGCTTGGCCCGGAGTAACACTGAAGCTTTCTTT.

This chain uses TRBV3-1 (or the pseudogene TRBV3-2) with TRBJ1-3; no reliable D call. Between the trimmed V and J ends, which lost 0 bases and 0 bases, there was a span of 9 bases. The CDR3 consists of 16 residues. Germline values: CDR1 LGHDT, CDR2 YNNKEL (reference sequence). CDR3: CASSQDSGSSGNTIYF. CDR3 bases: TGTGCCAGCAGCCAAGATTCGGGATCCTCTGGAAACACCATATATTTT.

This chain links TRBV4-1 with TRBJ1-2, with D possibly TRBD1 on 5 matching bases. The V and J ends lost 0 bases and 7 bases respectively, with 18 bases between them. CDR3 length: 16 residues. Germline V gene sequence: CDR1 MGHRA, CDR2 YSYEKL. The CDR3 here is CASSQDLLPGAAGYTF. The DNA for the CDR3 is TGCGCCAGCAGCCAAGATCTACTTCCTGGGGCTGCTGGCTACACCTTC.

The chain joins TRBV11-3 to TRBJ2-1; 8 positions match TRBD2. The length of the CDR3 is 15 residues. Trimming at V came to 5 bases and at J to 7 bases, leaving 10 bases not matched to a gene. Germline V gene data show CDR1 as SGHNT and CDR2 as YENEEA. The CDR3 nucleotides read TGTGCCAGCAGCCCCACAGCGGGAGTTGGAAATGAGCAGTTCTTC. Its translation is CASSPTAGVGNEQFF.

This clone appeared many times. The chain recombines TRBV7-9 with TRBJ1-1, with a possible D match to TRBD1 (6 bases). Germline V lookup: CDR1 SEHNR, CDR2 FQNEAQ (reference sequence). The CDR3 has 14 amino acids. Deletions cut 5 bases from V and 2 bases from J, with 12 bases between. The CDR3 region is CASSQGHPNTEAFF. DNA for the CDR3: TGTGCCAGCAGCCAGGGACACCCTAACACTGAAGCTTTCTTT.

In nucleotides, the CDR3 is TGTGCCAGCAGCTTCGGGGGTAGTACGGACACTGAAGCTTTCTTT. Its translation is CASSFGGSTDTEAFF. The J gene is TRBJ1-1, the V gene TRBV9; D might be TRBD1 (5 bases). The germline V and J ends were trimmed by 4 bases and 3 bases, with 16 bases remaining between them. The CDR3 covers 15 residues. Looked up from germline, CDR1 is SGDLS and CDR2 is YYNGEE.

The V call is TRBV9, the J call TRBJ1-3; possibly TRBD1 for D (5 bases). The CDR3 sequence is 13 residues long. Trimming removed 3 bases from V and 3 bases from J, with 7 bases in between. Per germline, CDR1 SGDLS and CDR2 YYNGEE. CDR3 sequence reads: CASSGGVGNTIYF. Here the CDR3 DNA reads TGTGCCAGCAGCGGGGGGGTTGGAAACACCATATATTTT.

There are a few counts of this clone. This chain joins TRBV19 and TRBJ1-3; 10 positions match TRBD1. The CDR3 spans 16 residues. The V gene end was trimmed by 4 bases and the J gene end by 5 bases; junction bases not matched to a gene: 8. CDR1 LNHDA and CDR2 SQIVND come from the germline V gene (reference sequence). In DNA, the CDR3 is TGTGCCAGTAGTACATTCGGGACAGGGGAACGAAACACCATATATTTT. Translation gives CASSTFGTGERNTIYF.

V and J are TRBV7-9 and TRBJ1-4; D is perhaps TRBD1 (5 bases). Germline V gives CDR1 SEHNR, CDR2 FQNEAQ (reference sequence). The CDR3 has 17 amino acids. Trimming removed 1 base from V and 5 bases from J, with 17 bases in between. CDR3 protein: CASSLVWRGEGNEKLFF. The DNA of the CDR3 is TGTGCCAGCAGCTTAGTTTGGAGGGGAGAAGGGAATGAAAAACTGTTTTTT.